This TCR beta chain was identified during a study of CD8+CD57+ T cells in acquired aplastic anemia. For the study at large: Roughly 3.2 ug was the average amount of DNA from sorted CD4+ and CD8+ cells. General study results and limits: Simpson's diversity of CD8+ cells was not significantly different in patients compared with controls.

Using genomic DNA as the template, TCR beta VDJ and CDR3 profiling was carried out. TCRdb reanalysed the reads using MiXCR and keeps one entry per CDR3 protein. Of fewer than 200,000 distinct CDR3 sequences in the sample, 35% to 55% were seen once. Unmatched junction bases numbered 7, after V lost 0 bases and J lost 1 base. The CDR3 runs to 18 residues. Germline V gives CDR1 LGHNA, CDR2 YSLEER. This clonotype was detected only a few times. Its antigen is undetermined. Sequencing used sorted CD4+, CD8+, or CD8+CD57+ T cells (not recorded which) from PBMCs. The J gene is TRBJ2-1, the V gene TRBV4-3; 9 bases match TRBD2. The TCR sequence derives from a human donor in good health. CDR3 sequence (DNA): TGCGCCAGCAGCCAAGAGACTAGCGGTTTACTATCCTACAATGAGCAGTTCTTC. It is translated as CASSQETSGLLSYNEQFF.